This T cell receptor (beta chain) was recorded in a study of T-cell reconstitution after alpha-beta-depleted transplantation in children. Preparing the TCRbeta library involved the use of unique molecular identifiers. TCRdb reprocessed the PCR reads via MiXCR and lists one record per CDR3 protein. The sample lists around 580,000 distinct CDR3 sequences, 25% to 30% seen once, with around 36% in the top ten. Study-wide points: A year post-transplant, T-cell counts and diversity derived mostly from newly produced T cells.

V was clipped by 2 bases and J by 3 bases, with 21 bases between them. The germline CDR1 and CDR2 sequences are SGHAT and FQNNGV. The CDR3 is 18 residues long. A note on this clonotype: The antigen is undetermined.

This TCR was sampled from a boy under two years old with Wiskott-Aldrich syndrome, due to receive a stem cell transplant. The chain couples TRBV11-2 to TRBJ2-3; weak D call: TRBD1 (5 bases). Sequences were derived from PBMCs, sampled before TCRalphabeta/CD19-depleted stem cell transplant. CDR3 sequence: CASSLKGQGPARTDTQYF. CDR3 DNA: TGTGCCAGCAGCTTAAAAGGGCAGGGCCCTGCCAGAACAGATACGCAGTATTTT.